This T cell receptor (beta chain) comes out of a study of T cell responses to AZD1222 COVID-19 vaccine (dated by TCRdb to about 2021). Background for the entire study: A total of over 230 trial participants underwent TCR sequencing, of whom nearly 210 had received two doses of AZD1222 and approximately 25 had received two doses of the MenACWY control vaccine. Trial participants were enrolled by age into subgroups of 18-55, 56-69 and 70-plus years, and around 140, 26 and 57 TCR-sequenced participants, respectively, were included in these subgroups. The research as a whole found: The vaccine-associated CD4 TCRs covered the entire spike protein, and the dominant responses fell in regions 160-218 and 743-854. Because no samples from the day 14 peak response were available, repertoires could be characterized only after the peak T cell response. The 56-69-year group was small, and its depth increase did not reach significance, likely because of low power. Only five or six AZD1222 recipients were SARS-CoV-2 seropositive at baseline, limiting conclusions about previously exposed vaccinees. Reportedly, close to half of the unique spike-specific TCRs recognized epitopes lying outside the regions that are mutated in the B.1.351 and B.1.1.7 variants. Spike-specific TCR breadth and depth rose significantly after two AZD1222 doses compared with day 0 and with MenACWY recipients. Participants were mostly white British, with more females than males. The authors suggested clonal diversity may have been underestimated.

The CDR3 regions of human TCRbeta chains were analyzed by immunosequencing. Per the authors' processing: TCRs in the repertoires were compared against a reference library of SARS-CoV-2-specific TCRs that had been generated with the MIRA antigen-specificity platform. Breadth was defined as the fraction of unique TCRs that were SARS-CoV-2-associated, and depth was defined as the fraction of total T cells that were SARS-CoV-2-associated. Using the MIRA data, every spike-specific TCR was mapped to the spike region that the TCR reacted to and assigned to either a CD4 or a CD8 class. Log10-transformed breadth and depth values were compared by one-way ANOVA with Sidak's multiple comparisons tests. Imported from immuneACCESS, the table was reduced by TCRdb to in-frame sequences with V and J called. These copies leave out some clones; in studies compared against another copy, an unresolved V gene accounts for under half, and the cause of the remainder is not known. V and J calls and clone size are those listed in that table; D and trimming were worked out from the DNA. For this sample there are approximately 99,000 clones; approximately 90% appear just once. Jointly, the top ten make up just over 8% of the sample.

The CDR3, cysteine through phenylalanine, is 18 amino acids long. CDR3 DNA only is kept here, 54 bases in frame from base 1. The germline V gene provides CDR1 MGHRA and CDR2 YSYEKL. At the junction V is shortened by 0 bases and J by 0 bases; bases outside the gene matches: 8. As to this clone: No antigen is known for it. No much larger clonotype is one base removed from it; base qualities were not supplied.

The sample's time point, from its label and the paper: about 28 days (+/-7) after the second vaccine dose. Because spike-specific TCR depth and breadth did not differ between the two schedules, AZD1222 recipients who got a second dose at roughly 4 weeks were pooled with those who got a second dose at roughly 12 weeks. Samples from vaccinated people were obtained from the UK trials COV001 and COV002, which included a single-blind randomized controlled phase 2/3 trial of AZD1222 (ChAdOx1 nCoV-19) in healthy adults. For TCRbeta chain sequencing, PBMC samples were collected from trial participants at day 0 and at day 28 after the second dose.

The chain is encoded by TRBV4-1 joined to TRBJ1-3; TRBD1 lines up with 7 middle nucleotides. Sequencing was performed on peripheral blood, taken 28 days after the second AZD1222 dose. The source of this sequence is an adult who received the AZD1222 COVID-19 vaccine. For the CDR3, the sequence is CASSQDSARGTSGNTIYF. The DNA reads TGCGCCAGCAGCCAAGATTCGGCCAGGGGGACCTCTGGAAACACCATATATTTT.